Listed below are T cell receptor beta chains from one sample, sequenced in a study of blood T cell repertoires in COVID-19. Sequencing used immunoSEQ multiplex PCR; TCRdb keeps in-frame clones, though not all of them. The sample has around 100,000 clones; roughly 90% are singletons. Source material: peripheral blood. All receptors derive from a woman aged 50 to 60 with COVID-19, enrolled during active disease. Each CDR3 is given with its conserved first and last residue.

TRBV6-5,CASSYSRVNEQFF
TRBV10-2,CASSRWEGGQETQYF
TRBV5-6,CASSATTWFRTDTQYF
TRBV30,CAWSPGQVTYNEQFF
TRBV5-8,CASSYRGISEAFF
TRBV2,CASTQRAPRGQPQHF
TRBV15,CATSRDKGGGQPQHF
TRBV3-1/TRBV3-2,CASRTSGGASYEQYF
TRBV6-2/TRBV6-3,CASSYSGGGPQFF
TRBV30,CAWRTGDEKLFF
TRBV5-1,CASSLGSSGNTIYF
TRBV2,CASSKGTVDYGYTF
TRBV3-1/TRBV3-2,CASSPTVLGNSPLHF
TRBV3-1/TRBV3-2,CASSQDSRGTGTDTQYF
TRBV6-1,CASSGGQGAFIGNTIYF
TRBV24-1,CATSDPLGGLHF
TRBV9,CASSPWRGGNGYTF
TRBV4-1,CASSHLTGQGNTIYF
TRBV28,CASSFRGQVRTDTQYF
TRBV9,CASSPIGVNTEAFF
TRBV19,CATSDRGIEKLFF
TRBV4-1,CASSLGFDRGHGNTEAFF
TRBV9,CASTPGTPNSPLHF
TRBV12-3/TRBV12-4,CASTLGRGVGAFF
TRBV28,CASSGSIQGFGTEAFF
TRBV2,CASSGRAGSRTGELFF
TRBV6-5,CASSSPRGGVLGYTF